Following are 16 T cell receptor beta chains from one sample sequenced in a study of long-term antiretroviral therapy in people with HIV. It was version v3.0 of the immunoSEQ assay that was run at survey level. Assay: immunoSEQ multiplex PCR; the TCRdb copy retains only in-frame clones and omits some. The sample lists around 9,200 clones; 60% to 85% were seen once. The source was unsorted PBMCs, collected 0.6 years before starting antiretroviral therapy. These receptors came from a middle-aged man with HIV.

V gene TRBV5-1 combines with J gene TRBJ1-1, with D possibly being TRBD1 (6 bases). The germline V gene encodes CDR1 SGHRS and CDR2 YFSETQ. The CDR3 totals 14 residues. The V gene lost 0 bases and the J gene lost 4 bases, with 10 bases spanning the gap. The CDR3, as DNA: TGCGCCAGCAGCTTGGTGGGGGCGAGCACTGAAGCTTTCTTT. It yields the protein CASSLVGASTEAFF. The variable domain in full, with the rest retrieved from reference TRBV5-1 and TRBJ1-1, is KAGVTQTPRYLIKTRGQQVTLSCSPISGHRSVSWYQQTPGQGLQFLFEYFSETQRNKGNFPGRFSGRQFSNSRSEMNVSTLELGDSALYLCASSLVGASTEAFFGQGTRLTVV.

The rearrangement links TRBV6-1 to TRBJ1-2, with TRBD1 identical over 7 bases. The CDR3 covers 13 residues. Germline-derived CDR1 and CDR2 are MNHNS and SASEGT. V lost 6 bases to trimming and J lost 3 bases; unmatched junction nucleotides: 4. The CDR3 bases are TGTGCCAGCAGCCTCGACAGGGACTATGGCTACACCTTC. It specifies CASSLDRDYGYTF.

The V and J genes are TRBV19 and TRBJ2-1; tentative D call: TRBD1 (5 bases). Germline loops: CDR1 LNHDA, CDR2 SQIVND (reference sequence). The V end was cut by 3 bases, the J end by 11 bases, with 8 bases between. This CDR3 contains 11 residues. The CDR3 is CASSMGQKQFF. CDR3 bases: TGTGCCAGTAGTATGGGGCAGAAGCAGTTCTTC.

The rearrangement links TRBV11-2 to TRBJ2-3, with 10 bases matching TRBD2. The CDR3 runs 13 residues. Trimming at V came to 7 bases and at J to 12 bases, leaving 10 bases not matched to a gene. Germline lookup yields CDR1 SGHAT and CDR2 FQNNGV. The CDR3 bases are TGTGCCAGCACCGACCTGGGACTAGCGAACCAGTATTTT. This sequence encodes CASTDLGLANQYF.

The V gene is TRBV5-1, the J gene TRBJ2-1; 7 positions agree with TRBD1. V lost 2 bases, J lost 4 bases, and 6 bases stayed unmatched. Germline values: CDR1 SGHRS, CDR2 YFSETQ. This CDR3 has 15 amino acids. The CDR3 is CASSFGQEQYNEQFF. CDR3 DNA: TGCGCCAGCAGCTTTGGACAGGAGCAATACAATGAGCAGTTCTTC.

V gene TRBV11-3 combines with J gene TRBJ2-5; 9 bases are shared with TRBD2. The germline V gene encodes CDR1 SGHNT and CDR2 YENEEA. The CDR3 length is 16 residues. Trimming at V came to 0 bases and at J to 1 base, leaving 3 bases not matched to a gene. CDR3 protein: CASSLEQRGAQETQYF. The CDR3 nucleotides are TGTGCCAGCAGCTTAGAACAGCGGGGGGCCCAAGAGACCCAGTACTTC.

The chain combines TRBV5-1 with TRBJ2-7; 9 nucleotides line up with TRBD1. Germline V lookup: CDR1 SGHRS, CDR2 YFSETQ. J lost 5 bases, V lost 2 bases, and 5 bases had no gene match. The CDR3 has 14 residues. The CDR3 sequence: CASSFDRGSHEQYF. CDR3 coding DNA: TGCGCCAGCAGCTTTGACAGGGGGAGCCACGAGCAGTACTTC.

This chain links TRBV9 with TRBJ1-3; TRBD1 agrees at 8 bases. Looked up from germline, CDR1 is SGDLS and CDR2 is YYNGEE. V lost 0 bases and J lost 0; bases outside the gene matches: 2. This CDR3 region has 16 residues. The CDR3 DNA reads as TGTGCCAGCAGCGTAGGGACAGGGCTCTCTGGAAACACCATATATTTT. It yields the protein CASSVGTGLSGNTIYF.

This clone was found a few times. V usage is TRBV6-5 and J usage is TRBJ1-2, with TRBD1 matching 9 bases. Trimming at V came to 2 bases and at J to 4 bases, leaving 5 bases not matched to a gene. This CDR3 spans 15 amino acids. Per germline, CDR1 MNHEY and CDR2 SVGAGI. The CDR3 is CASSYLGQGSYGYTF. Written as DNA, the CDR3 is TGTGCCAGCAGTTACCTAGGACAGGGGAGCTATGGCTACACCTTC.

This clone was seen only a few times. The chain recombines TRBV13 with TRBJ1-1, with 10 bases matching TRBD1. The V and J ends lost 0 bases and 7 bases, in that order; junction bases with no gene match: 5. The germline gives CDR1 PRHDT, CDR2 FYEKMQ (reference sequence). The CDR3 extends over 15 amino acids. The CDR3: CASSLGGTGAREAFF. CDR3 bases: TGTGCCAGCAGCTTAGGAGGGACAGGGGCCCGTGAAGCTTTCTTT. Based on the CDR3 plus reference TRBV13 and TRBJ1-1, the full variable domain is AAGVIQSPRHLIKEKRETATLKCYPIPRHDTVYWYQQGPGQDPQFLISFYEKMQSDKGSIPDRFSAQQFSDYHSELNMSSLELGDSALYFCASSLGGTGAREAFFGQGTRLTVV.

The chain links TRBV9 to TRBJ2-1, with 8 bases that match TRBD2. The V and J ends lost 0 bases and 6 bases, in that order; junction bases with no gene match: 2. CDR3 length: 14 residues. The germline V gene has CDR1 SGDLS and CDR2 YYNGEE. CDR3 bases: TGTGCCAGCAGCGTAGGGACTAGCAGCAATGAGCAGTTCTTC. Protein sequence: CASSVGTSSNEQFF.

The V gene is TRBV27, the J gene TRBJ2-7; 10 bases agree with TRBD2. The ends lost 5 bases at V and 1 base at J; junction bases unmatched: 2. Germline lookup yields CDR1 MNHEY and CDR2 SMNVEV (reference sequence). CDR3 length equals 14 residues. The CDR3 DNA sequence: TGTGCCAGCAGTACTAGCGGGGATTCCTACGAGCAGTACTTC. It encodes CASSTSGDSYEQYF.

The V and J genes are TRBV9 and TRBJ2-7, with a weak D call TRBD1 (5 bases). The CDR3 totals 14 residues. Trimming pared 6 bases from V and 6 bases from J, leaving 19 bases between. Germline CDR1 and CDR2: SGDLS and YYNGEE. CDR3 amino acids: CASKNRPHPGEQYF. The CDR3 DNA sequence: TGTGCCAGCAAGAACAGGCCCCATCCGGGCGAGCAGTACTTC.

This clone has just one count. This chain's CDR3 is CASPGEGTTDTQYF. The CDR3 bases are TGTGCCAGCCCCGGGGAGGGTACGACAGATACGCAGTATTTT. V is TRBV5-5 and J is TRBJ2-3; 7 bases align to TRBD2. Germline V lookup: CDR1 SGHKS, CDR2 YYEKEE (reference sequence). The V gene end was trimmed by 7 bases and the J gene end by 3 bases; junction bases not matched to a gene: 8. There are 14 residues in the CDR3.

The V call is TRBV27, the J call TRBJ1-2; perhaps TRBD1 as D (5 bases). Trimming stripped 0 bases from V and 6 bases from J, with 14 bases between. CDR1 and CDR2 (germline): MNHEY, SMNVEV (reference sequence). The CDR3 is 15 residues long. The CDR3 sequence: CASSLSGPVVDGYTF. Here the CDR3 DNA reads TGTGCCAGCAGTTTATCGGGGCCGGTTGTCGATGGCTACACCTTC.

CDR3 coding DNA: TGCGCCAGCAGCTTGGACGGGGTCTCGAACACTGAAGCTTTCTTT. This encodes CASSLDGVSNTEAFF. The chain has TRBV5-1 and TRBJ1-1; D gene unclear. V dropped 0 bases and J dropped 1 base, with 10 bases sitting between them. CDR1 is SGHRS and CDR2 is YFSETQ in the germline V gene. The CDR3 loop spans 15 amino acids. The complete variable domain, with remaining parts taken from reference TRBV5-1 and TRBJ1-1, reads KAGVTQTPRYLIKTRGQQVTLSCSPISGHRSVSWYQQTPGQGLQFLFEYFSETQRNKGNFPGRFSGRQFSNSRSEMNVSTLELGDSALYLCASSLDGVSNTEAFFGQGTRLTVV.